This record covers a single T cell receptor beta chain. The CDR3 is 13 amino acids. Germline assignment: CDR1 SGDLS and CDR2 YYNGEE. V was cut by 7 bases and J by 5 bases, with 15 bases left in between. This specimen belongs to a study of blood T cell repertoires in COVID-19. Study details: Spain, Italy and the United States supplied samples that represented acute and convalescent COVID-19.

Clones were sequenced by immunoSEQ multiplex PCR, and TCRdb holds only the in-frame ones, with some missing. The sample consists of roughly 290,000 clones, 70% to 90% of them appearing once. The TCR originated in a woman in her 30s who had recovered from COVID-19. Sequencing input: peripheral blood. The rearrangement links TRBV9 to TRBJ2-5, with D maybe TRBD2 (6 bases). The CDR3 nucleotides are TGTGCCAGCTCACCGGAGGAGGGGGAGACCCAGTACTTC. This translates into CASSPEEGETQYF.